This T cell receptor beta chain emerged from a study of T cells after yellow fever vaccination. The CDR3 runs 13 residues. V was cut by 0 bases and J by 4 bases, with 6 bases left in between. TCRdb passed the 5' RACE reads through MiXCR, listing each CDR3 protein once. The sample includes 600,000 to 750,000 distinct CDR3 sequences, over 9% of them seen just once. The TCR was taken from a man under 40 who received the YFV17D yellow fever vaccine. The chain employs TRBV12-3 or TRBV12-4 and TRBJ2-5; D unclear. The sample consisted of PBMCs, taken on the day of the yellow fever booster vaccination. CDR3 in amino acids: CASSLARIETQYF. CDR3 nucleotide sequence: TGTGCCAGCAGTTTAGCGAGAATAGAGACCCAGTACTTC.